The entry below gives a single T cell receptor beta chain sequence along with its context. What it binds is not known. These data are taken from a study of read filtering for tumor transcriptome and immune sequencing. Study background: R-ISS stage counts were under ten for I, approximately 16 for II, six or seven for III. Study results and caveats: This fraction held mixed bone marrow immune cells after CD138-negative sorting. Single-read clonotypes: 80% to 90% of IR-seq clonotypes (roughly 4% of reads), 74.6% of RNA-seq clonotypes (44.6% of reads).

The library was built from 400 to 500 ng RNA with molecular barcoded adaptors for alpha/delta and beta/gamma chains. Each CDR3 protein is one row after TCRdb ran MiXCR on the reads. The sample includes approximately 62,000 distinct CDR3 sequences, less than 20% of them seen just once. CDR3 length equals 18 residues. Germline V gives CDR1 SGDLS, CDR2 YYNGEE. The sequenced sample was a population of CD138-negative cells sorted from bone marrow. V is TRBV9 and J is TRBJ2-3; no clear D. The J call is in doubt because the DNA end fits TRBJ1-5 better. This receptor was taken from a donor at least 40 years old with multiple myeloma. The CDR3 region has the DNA TGTGCCAGCAGCGTAGGAGCTGGAGGACGCACTAGCACAGATACGCAGCATTTT. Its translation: CASSVGAGGRTSTDTQHF.